The 5 T cell receptor beta chains presented below share a single source sample, sequenced in a study of OX40 agonist ivuxolimab in advanced cancers. TCRdb keeps only in-frame clones here, not all; method: immunoSEQ multiplex PCR. In the table there are tens of thousands of clones, 90% to 95% of which are singletons. This sample comprised CD4+ or CD8+ T cells sorted from blood, obtained in a trial of the OX40 agonist ivuxolimab. Receptors originate from an adult with an advanced solid tumor such as melanoma, head and neck, liver or kidney cancer.

The chain combines TRBV27 with TRBJ1-1; tentative D call: TRBD1 (5 bases). The V gene's germline CDR1 is MNHEY and CDR2 SMNVEV (reference sequence). V shed 6 bases and J shed 4 bases, with 18 bases lying between them. This CDR3 region has 15 residues. The CDR3, as DNA: TGTGCCAGCAGCCTATGGGGTGGGGGGAGCACTGAAGCTTTCTTT. It encodes CASSLWGGGSTEAFF.

V gene TRBV6-5 combines with J gene TRBJ1-3; D ambiguous. Germline V gives CDR1 MNHEY, CDR2 SVGAGI. This CDR3 contains 16 residues. V was pared by 3 bases and J by 4 bases, with 16 bases between. CDR3 protein: CASSYNGASAGNTIYF. CDR3 bases: TGTGCCAGCAGTTATAATGGAGCGAGCGCAGGAAACACCATATATTTT.

This clone has a single count. This chain links TRBV5-4 with TRBJ2-7; 10 bases align to TRBD1. The germline CDR1 and CDR2 sequences are SGHNT and YYREEE (reference sequence). The CDR3 length is 14 residues. The trim removed 3 bases at V and 5 bases at J, leaving 5 bases unmatched. Here the CDR3 reads CASSSGTGVDEQYF. CDR3 DNA: TGTGCCAGCAGCTCCGGGACAGGGGTCGACGAGCAGTACTTC.

This chain uses TRBV29-1 with TRBJ2-3, with D perhaps matching TRBD2 (6 bases). The germline V gene has CDR1 SQVTM and CDR2 ANQGSEA. The CDR3 runs 13 residues. CDR3 region: CRAELRGPDTQYF. The CDR3 DNA is TGCAGGGCCGAGTTGCGGGGTCCAGATACGCAGTATTTT.

The chain is built from TRBV7-9 and TRBJ2-3; D is undetermined. CDR1 SEHNR and CDR2 FQNEAQ come from the germline V gene (reference sequence). The length of the CDR3 is 15 residues. The V end lost 1 base, the J end lost 2 bases, and 10 bases lay between the germline ends. The DNA for the CDR3 is TGTGCCAGCAGCTTAGGCCCCGTTCCCACAGATACGCAGTATTTT. The encoded protein is CASSLGPVPTDTQYF.